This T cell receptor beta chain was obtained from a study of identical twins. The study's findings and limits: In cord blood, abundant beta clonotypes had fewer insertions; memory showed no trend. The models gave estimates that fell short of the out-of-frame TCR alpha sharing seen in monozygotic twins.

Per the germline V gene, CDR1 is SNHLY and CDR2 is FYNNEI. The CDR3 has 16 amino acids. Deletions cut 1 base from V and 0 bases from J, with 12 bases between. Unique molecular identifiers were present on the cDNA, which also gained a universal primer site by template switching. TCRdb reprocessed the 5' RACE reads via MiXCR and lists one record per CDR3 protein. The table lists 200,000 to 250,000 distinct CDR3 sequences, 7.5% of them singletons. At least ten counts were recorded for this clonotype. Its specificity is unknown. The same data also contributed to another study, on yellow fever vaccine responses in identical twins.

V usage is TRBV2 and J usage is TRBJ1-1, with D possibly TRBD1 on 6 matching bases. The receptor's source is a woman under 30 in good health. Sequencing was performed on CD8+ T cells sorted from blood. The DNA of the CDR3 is TGTGCCAGCAGTGAAGAAGGGCAGGGGTTGAACACTGAAGCTTTCTTT. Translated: CASSEEGQGLNTEAFF.